What follows are 27 T cell receptor beta chains derived from one specimen sequenced in a study of shared clonotypes between healthy human individuals. The assay was immunoSEQ multiplex PCR, and TCRdb's table has in-frame clones only and misses some. The sample contains some 690,000 clones, less than 95% of which appear only once. The sample was memory CD8+ T cells from PBMCs. The subset: CD45RO+ cells pooled with CCR7-negative TemRA cells. The receptors originated from a man between 18 and 29 years old in good health. Some clones in this sample may be carry-over from other donors' samples.

The chain has TRBV30 and TRBJ2-1; 8 bases match TRBD2. CDR1 and CDR2 (germline): GTSNPN, SVGIG (reference sequence). With 4 bases clipped from V and 8 bases from J, the junction kept 13 bases outside the gene matches. This CDR3 region has 15 residues. The CDR3: CAWTLSTGGPHEQFF. CDR3 nucleotide sequence: TGTGCCTGGACTCTATCTACGGGAGGGCCCCATGAGCAGTTCTTC.

The CDR3 DNA is TGTGCCAGCACCCGAGGACAGGCCTCCTACAATGAGCAGTTCTTC. Amino acid sequence: CASTRGQASYNEQFF. The chain employs TRBV6-5 and TRBJ2-1; 7 bases match TRBD1. The CDR3 has 15 residues. Trimming cost V 7 bases and J 0 bases; bases outside gene matches: 6. The germline CDR1 and CDR2 sequences are MNHEY and SVGAGI.

V usage is TRBV7-3 and J usage is TRBJ2-5; maybe TRBD1 (6 bases). The V gene lost 3 bases and the J gene lost 5 bases, with 10 bases spanning the gap. CDR3 length: 13 residues. CDR1 and CDR2 from the germline V gene are SGHTA and FQGTGA. CDR3 amino acids: CASSFTGRETQYF. The CDR3 coding sequence is TGTGCCAGCAGCTTTACAGGGCGGGAGACCCAGTACTTC.

The chain joins TRBV2 to TRBJ1-1; 8 nucleotides agree with TRBD1. Germline V gene lookup returns CDR1 SNHLY and CDR2 FYNNEI. There are 15 residues in the CDR3. J was trimmed by 5 bases and V by 0 bases; bases with no gene match: 5. The CDR3 spells CASSEATGVVTEAFF. The CDR3 coding sequence is TGTGCCAGCAGTGAAGCGACAGGGGTCGTTACTGAAGCTTTCTTT.

The rearrangement links TRBV28 to TRBJ2-7; D might be TRBD1 or TRBD2, each matching 5 bases. CDR1 is MDHEN, CDR2 SYDVKM, per germline. V was shortened by 2 bases and J by 2 bases, with 10 bases between the two germline ends. This CDR3 is built from 14 residues. CDR3 loop: CASSLERGTYEQYF. In DNA form, the CDR3 reads TGTGCCAGCAGTTTAGAGAGGGGTACCTACGAGCAGTACTTC.

The genes are TRBV27 and TRBJ2-7, with 8 bases lining up with TRBD1. The V and J ends lost 5 bases and 2 bases, in that order; junction bases with no gene match: 2. The germline V gene has CDR1 MNHEY and CDR2 SMNVEV (reference sequence). The CDR3 is made up of 13 amino acids. The CDR3 region has the DNA TGTGCCAGCAGTATCAGGGGGCCCTACGAGCAGTACTTC. Residues: CASSIRGPYEQYF.

This clone was observed a single time. The V and J genes are TRBV10-2 and TRBJ2-2, with D perhaps given as TRBD1 or TRBD2 (5 bases each). CDR3 size: 16 residues. The germline V gene has CDR1 WSHSY and CDR2 SAAADI. Trimming removed 2 bases at V and 4 bases at J, with 14 bases between. The CDR3 DNA reads TGCGCCAGCAGTGAGAGGGTCCGGGGCGCCACCGGGGAGCTGTTTTTT. This gives the protein CASSERVRGATGELFF.

This clone showed up just a few times. The rearrangement uses TRBV7-9 and TRBJ2-1; 7 nucleotides match TRBD2. V was clipped by 5 bases and J by 12 bases; unmatched bases: 19. Germline V gives CDR1 SEHNR, CDR2 FQNEAQ (reference sequence). The CDR3 spans 16 residues. The CDR3 reads CASSDVSGFSGLVQFF. CDR3 nucleotides: TGTGCCAGCAGCGACGTGTCTGGTTTTAGCGGGTTGGTGCAGTTCTTC.

As for this clone: Other DNA sequences in the same sample also yield this CDR3. The CDR3 DNA reads TGTGCCAGCAGCTTAGGACTAGCGGATTACAATGAGCAGTTCTTC. Translating gives CASSLGLADYNEQFF. V and J are TRBV11-2 and TRBJ2-1; 9 nucleotides agree with TRBD2. V was pared by 1 base and J by 4 bases, with 2 bases of the junction left unmatched. The CDR3 is made up of 15 amino acids. Germline V lookup: CDR1 SGHAT, CDR2 FQNNGV. Complete variable domain (other parts from reference TRBV11-2 and TRBJ2-1): EAGVAQSPRYKIIEKRQSVAFWCNPISGHATLYWYQQILGQGPKLLIQFQNNGVVDDSQLPKDRFSAERLKGVDSTLKIQPAKLEDSAVYLCASSLGLADYNEQFFGPGTRLTVL.

V and J are TRBV4-2 and TRBJ2-7; D perhaps matches TRBD2 (6 bases). CDR1 and CDR2 (germline): LGHNA, YNFKEQ. CDR3 length: 14 amino acids. Deletions cut 8 bases from V and 2 bases from J, with 16 bases between. CDR3 sequence reads: CASSEGTETYEQYF. The DNA for the CDR3 is TGTGCCAGCTCCGAGGGGACTGAAACCTACGAGCAGTACTTC.

The chain links TRBV7-9 to TRBJ1-2; perhaps TRBD1 as D (6 bases). Trimming removed 5 bases at V and 5 bases at J, with 21 bases between. This CDR3 is 16 amino acids long. Germline CDR1 SEHNR, CDR2 FQNEAQ (reference sequence). In DNA form, the CDR3 reads TGTGCCAGCAGCCGGAGAGGGGGGGCGATAGATTATGGCTACACCTTC. It yields the protein CASSRRGGAIDYGYTF.

The genes are TRBV14 and TRBJ2-7; no firm D call. V lost 8 bases, J lost 2 bases, and 10 bases lay in between. Germline values: CDR1 SGHDN, CDR2 FVKESK. This CDR3 contains 12 residues. CDR3 coding DNA: TGTGCCAGCGGGCCAGTACCCTACGAGCAGTACTTC. It is translated as CASGPVPYEQYF. The full variable domain, its missing parts supplied by reference TRBV14 and TRBJ2-7, is EAGVTQFPSHSVIEKGQTVTLRCDPISGHDNLYWYRRVMGKEIKFLLHFVKESKQDESGMPNNRFLAERTGGTYSTLKVQPAELEDSGVYFCASGPVPYEQYFGPGTRLTVT.

The V gene is TRBV5-1, the J gene TRBJ2-7, with D perhaps TRBD1 (6 bases). Trimming pared 4 bases from V and 3 bases from J, leaving 14 bases between. The CDR3 totals 14 residues. Germline CDR1 SGHRS, CDR2 YFSETQ. The CDR3 protein is CASSLSQGFYEQYF. CDR3 DNA sequence: TGCGCCAGCAGCCTCTCACAGGGCTTCTACGAGCAGTACTTC.

The chain carries TRBV2 and TRBJ1-5; D possibly corresponds to TRBD1 (6 bases). V was cut by 8 bases and J by 4 bases, with 15 bases left in between. The length of the CDR3 is 14 residues. Per germline, CDR1 SNHLY and CDR2 FYNNEI. The CDR3 nucleotides read TGTGCCAGCTCACTAAGACAGGAAAATCAGCCCCAGCATTTT. Protein: CASSLRQENQPQHF.

Details on this clone: This same CDR3 is encoded by further DNA sequences in the sample. The rearrangement uses TRBV7-6 and TRBJ2-1; TRBD1 matches at 8 bases. The V and J ends lost 5 bases and 2 bases, in that order; junction bases with no gene match: 5. Germline CDR1 is SGHVS and CDR2 is FNYEAQ. The CDR3 contains 15 residues. This CDR3 is CASSLLQGAYNEQFF. CDR3 nucleotide sequence: TGTGCCAGCAGCCTTCTACAGGGGGCCTACAATGAGCAGTTCTTC. Full variable domain (remainder filled in from reference TRBV7-6 and TRBJ2-1): GAGVSQSPRYKVTKRGQDVALRCDPISGHVSLYWYRQALGQGPEFLTYFNYEAQQDKSGLPNDRFSAERPEGSISTLTIQRTEQRDSAMYRCASSLLQGAYNEQFFGPGTRLTVL.

Points on this clone: The identical CDR3 is also encoded by other nucleotide sequences in the sample. The V call is TRBV6-5, the J call TRBJ2-7, with 12 bases lining up with TRBD2. Germline assignment: CDR1 MNHEY and CDR2 SVGAGI. The junction had 2 bases not matched to a gene; V was cut back by 5 bases and J by 3 bases. The CDR3 runs to 14 residues. The CDR3 loop reads CASSPTSGSYEQYF. The DNA of the CDR3 is TGTGCCAGCAGTCCGACTAGCGGGAGCTACGAGCAGTACTTC.

This clone is a singleton in its sample. This chain joins TRBV28 and TRBJ2-5; a weak D match, TRBD1 (7 bases). Germline V gene lookup returns CDR1 MDHEN and CDR2 SYDVKM. This CDR3 comprises 15 residues. Trimming stripped 3 bases from V and 3 bases from J, with 14 bases between. CDR3 in amino acids: CASSFSEGQKETQYF. In DNA form, the CDR3 reads TGTGCCAGCAGTTTCTCGGAGGGACAGAAAGAGACCCAGTACTTC.

This chain connects TRBV29-1 to TRBJ2-1; 8 nucleotides match TRBD1. CDR3 length equals 16 residues. V trimming: 3 bases; J trimming: 5 bases; junction bases outside the gene matches: 12. CDR1 and CDR2 from the germline V gene are SQVTM and ANQGSEA. The CDR3 nucleotides are TGCAGCGTTGAGGGCAGGGGGCCTAGCACACACAATGAGCAGTTCTTC. It is translated as CSVEGRGPSTHNEQFF.

The chain links TRBV2 to TRBJ2-1; 9 bases match TRBD1. CDR1 and CDR2 (germline): SNHLY, FYNNEI. The ends lost 5 bases at V and 7 bases at J; junction bases unmatched: 3. This CDR3 is built from 13 residues. The CDR3 nucleotides are TGTGCCAGCAGTCCCGGGACAGGGAATGAGCAGTTCTTC. The encoded protein is CASSPGTGNEQFF.

J is TRBJ2-2 and V is TRBV6-5; 11 nucleotides line up with TRBD2. This CDR3 region has 15 residues. V shed 7 bases, J shed 2 bases, and the junction held 3 bases outside the gene matches. CDR1 and CDR2 from the germline V gene are MNHEY and SVGAGI. The CDR3 DNA reads TGTGCCAGCACCCTAGCGGGAGGAAACACCGGGGAGCTGTTTTTT. This encodes CASTLAGGNTGELFF.

This chain connects TRBV27 to TRBJ2-1; 7 bases align to TRBD1. Losses at the gene ends were 2 bases for V and 4 bases for J; bases not matched to a gene: 2. CDR1 and CDR2 (germline): MNHEY, SMNVEV (reference sequence). The CDR3 consists of 14 residues. The CDR3: CASSLQGQYNEQFF. The DNA for the CDR3 is TGTGCCAGCAGTTTACAGGGACAGTACAATGAGCAGTTCTTC.

The chain recombines TRBV6-1 with TRBJ2-7; D unclear. This CDR3 region has 14 residues. The V end lost 3 bases, the J end lost 2 bases, and 11 bases lay between the germline ends. Germline CDR1 is MNHNS and CDR2 is SASEGT. In DNA form, the CDR3 reads TGTGCCAGCAGTGAGATACGAAGCCCCTACGAGCAGTACTTC. This encodes CASSEIRSPYEQYF.

The chain employs TRBV5-8 and TRBJ2-7; 9 nucleotides align to TRBD1. The V gene's germline CDR1 is SGHTS and CDR2 YDEGEE. V lost 2 bases and J lost 6; bases outside the gene matches: 6. The CDR3 sequence is 14 residues long. DNA of the CDR3: TGTGCCAGCAGCTTTTACAGGGGGCCGGGCGAGCAGTACTTC. It translates to CASSFYRGPGEQYF. The full variable domain, completed using reference TRBV5-8 and TRBJ2-7, is EAGVTQSPTHLIKTRGQQATLRCSPISGHTSVYWYQQALGLGLQFLLWYDEGEERNRGNFPPRFSGRQFPNYSSELNVNALELEDSALYLCASSFYRGPGEQYFGPGTRLTVT.

The genes are TRBV28 and TRBJ2-7; D gene unclear. CDR1 MDHEN and CDR2 SYDVKM come from the germline V gene. Trimming left V 2 bases short and J 1 base short, with 6 bases between. This CDR3 contains 13 residues. The CDR3 nucleotides read TGTGCCAGCAGTTTAACCACTTCCTACGAGCAGTACTTC. It is translated as CASSLTTSYEQYF. Full variable domain (remainder filled in from reference TRBV28 and TRBJ2-7): DVKVTQSSRYLVKRTGEKVFLECVQDMDHENMFWYRQDPGLGLRLIYFSYDVKMKEKGDIPEGYSVSREKKERFSLILESASTNQTSMYLCASSLTTSYEQYFGPGTRLTVT.

V and J are TRBV9 and TRBJ1-1; D gene uncertain. Germline-derived CDR1 and CDR2 are SGDLS and YYNGEE. Deletions cut 4 bases from V and 1 base from J, with 14 bases between. The CDR3 has 15 amino acids. CDR3 sequence (DNA): TGTGCCAGCAGCTCCCCTCGGGAGGGGAACACTGAAGCTTTCTTT. Residues: CASSSPREGNTEAFF.

This rearrangement joins TRBV5-1 to TRBJ2-7, with D uncertain. V lost 0 bases and J lost 2, with 9 bases in between. Germline values: CDR1 SGHRS, CDR2 YFSETQ. The CDR3 is made up of 14 amino acids. The CDR3 region is CASSLAPSAYEQYF. CDR3 bases: TGCGCCAGCAGCTTGGCCCCAAGCGCCTACGAGCAGTACTTC.

This chain links TRBV7-8 with TRBJ1-1; 10 bases line up with TRBD1. The junction had 5 bases not matched to a gene; V was cut back by 5 bases and J by 5 bases. Per the germline V gene, CDR1 is SGHVS and CDR2 is FQNEAQ. The CDR3 loop spans 14 amino acids. CDR3 loop: CASSPGTGVTEAFF. The CDR3 DNA follows: TGTGCCAGCAGCCCCGGGACAGGGGTGACTGAAGCTTTCTTT.